The T cell receptor (beta chain) described here comes from a study of T cells in Graves' hyperthyroidism and ophthalmopathy. Study results and caveats: Most clonotypes expanded in the thyroid (above 0.001) were also present in blood.

Trimming took off 6 bases at V and 4 bases at J, with 13 bases between the two ends. The CDR3 has 15 residues. The germline V gene encodes CDR1 MNHNS and CDR2 SASEGT. Authors of the study amplified TCR beta CDR3 regions from RNA transcripts. HTBI primers drove first-round RT-PCR of the TCR CDR3. TCRdb re-called the multiplex PCR reads through MiXCR, storing one row per CDR3 protein. Found here are fewer than 500,000 distinct CDR3 sequences, less than 15% of them singletons; the top ten hold less than 25%. In its sample, this clonotype was seen a few times. The antigen is unknown. Exclusions: uncontrolled infection, other autoimmune disease, pregnancy, lactation.

Specimen: blood. The TCR was taken from a man aged 30-40 years with Graves' hyperthyroidism that later progressed to Graves' ophthalmopathy. V and J are TRBV6-1 and TRBJ2-6; possible D gene TRBD1, 5 bases. The CDR3 protein is CASRPQGSGANVLTF. CDR3 coding DNA: TGTGCCAGCAGGCCCCAGGGTTCCGGGGCCAACGTCCTGACTTTC.